The 6 T cell receptor beta chains given below trace back to one sample, sequenced in a study of blood T cell repertoires in COVID-19. Some clones are missing from TCRdb's copy, which holds only in-frame ones; the method was immunoSEQ multiplex PCR. The sample shows hundreds of thousands of clones, approximately 92% of them seen only once. The sequenced sample consisted of PBMCs or T cells enriched from blood (not recorded which). These receptors were taken from a man aged 18-30 years who had recovered from COVID-19.

This chain uses TRBV7-2 with TRBJ2-5; 7 bases fit TRBD1. The V gene's germline CDR1 is SGHTA and CDR2 FQGNSA. There are 16 residues in the CDR3. J gave up 7 bases and V 4 bases, and 15 bases lay outside the gene matches. The CDR3 loop is CASSSLRGHTSRTQYF. The CDR3 DNA reads as TGTGCCAGCAGCTCTCTGAGGGGGCACACCAGCAGGACCCAGTACTTC.

V usage is TRBV24-1 and J usage is TRBJ2-5, with unresolved D. Germline values: CDR1 KGHDR, CDR2 SFDVKD. Trimming pared 1 base from V and 2 bases from J, leaving 7 bases between. The CDR3 consists of 14 residues. This CDR3 reads CATSDFLRQETQYF. The CDR3 region has the DNA TGTGCCACCAGTGATTTCCTGAGGCAAGAGACCCAGTACTTC.

The DNA for the CDR3 is TGCGCCAGCAGCCAAGATAGTAACTATGGCTACACCTTC. It yields the protein CASSQDSNYGYTF. The chain uses TRBV4-3 and TRBJ1-2; D is undetermined. The CDR3 is made up of 13 amino acids. CDR1 and CDR2 from the germline V gene are LGHNA and YSLEER. Trimming removed 0 bases at V and 1 base at J, with 3 bases between.

This chain uses TRBV5-4 with TRBJ1-6; possible D gene TRBD1, 6 bases. Trimming removed 4 bases from V and 13 bases from J, with 24 bases in between. In germline, CDR1 is SGHNT, CDR2 YYREEE (reference sequence). This CDR3 region has 16 residues. The CDR3: CASSPDPGTPGSPLHF. CDR3 nucleotides: TGTGCCAGCAGCCCCGACCCGGGGACACCAGGTTCCCCCCTCCACTTT. Full variable domain (rest looked up from reference TRBV5-4 and TRBJ1-6): ETGVTQSPTHLIKTRGQQVTLRCSSQSGHNTVSWYQQALGQGPQFIFQYYREEENGRGNFPPRFSGLQFPNYSSELNVNALELDDSALYLCASSPDPGTPGSPLHFGNGTRLTVT.

The CDR3 reads CASRPDRGNYGYTF. In nucleotides, the CDR3 is TGTGCCAGCAGACCCGACAGGGGAAACTATGGCTACACCTTC. The J gene is TRBJ1-2, the V gene TRBV6-5; 8 bases line up with TRBD1. Germline V gene sequence: CDR1 MNHEY, CDR2 SVGAGI. The CDR3 is 14 residues long. Trimming cost V 6 bases and J 2 bases; bases outside gene matches: 5.

In DNA form, the CDR3 reads TGTGCCAGTACCCCCAGGGGGGGGGAGCTGTTTTTT. Amino acids: CASTPRGGELFF. This chain uses TRBV19 with TRBJ2-2, with 7 bases aligning to TRBD1. Trimming at V came to 7 bases and at J to 8 bases, leaving 4 bases not matched to a gene. This CDR3 spans 12 amino acids. CDR1 is LNHDA and CDR2 is SQIVND in the germline V gene (reference sequence).